This T cell receptor (beta chain) was recovered during a study of blood T cell repertoires in COVID-19. Study details: Sites across the United States, Italy and Spain contributed samples from acute and convalescent COVID-19. The analysed material was cDNA or gDNA that came from T cells, B-cell-depleted T cells, or PBMCs.

Per the study methods: Reference gene primer amplification in the assay estimated nucleated cell counts. Sequencing was performed with immunoSEQ multiplex PCR; in TCRdb, only in-frame clones are kept and a portion is missing. The V and J calls and clone size were taken over from that table, and D and trimming were inferred from the DNA. In the table there are 140,000 or so clones, roughly 80% of which are singletons. This clone was detected only a few times. From germline, CDR1 is LGHNA and CDR2 YNFKEQ. V was shortened by 4 bases and J by 4 bases, with 10 bases between the two germline ends. CDR3 length: 14 residues.

This receptor was taken from a human donor in a cohort sampled during active COVID-19. The chain joins TRBV4-2 to TRBJ2-2, with D tentatively TRBD2 (5 bases). Sequencing was done on a sample of peripheral blood. CDR3 sequence: CASSPVGGTGELFF. The CDR3 nucleotides are TGTGCCAGCAGCCCCGTAGGAGGCACCGGGGAGCTGTTTTTT.